These 24 T cell receptor beta chains originate from one sample sequenced in a study of a mutant IDH1 vaccine in newly diagnosed glioma. Sequenced by immunoSEQ multiplex PCR; TCRdb stores in-frame clones only, minus some. Of over 75,000 clones in the sample, approximately 90% were seen once. The time point: baseline, week 1 (first vaccination visit). The treatment denotes: pre-vaccination baseline after standard-of-care therapy. This sample comprised PBMCs, obtained from a glioma patient treated with radiotherapy, temozolomide or both. These receptors were obtained from a woman aged 45 to 65 with glioma.

The rearrangement links TRBV7-8 to TRBJ1-3; D perhaps matches TRBD1 (5 bases). In germline, CDR1 is SGHVS, CDR2 FQNEAQ. Trimming stripped 0 bases from V and 0 bases from J, with 6 bases between. This CDR3 is built from 15 residues. CDR3 DNA: TGTGCCAGCAGCTTAGCGGGGCTCTCTGGAAACACCATATATTTT. This encodes CASSLAGLSGNTIYF.

This clone showed up just a few times. The J gene is TRBJ2-3, the V gene TRBV10-3, with 7 positions matching TRBD1. Trimming took 9 bases from V and 5 from J; bases not matched to a gene: 17. Germline lookup yields CDR1 ENHRY and CDR2 SYGVKD. This CDR3 has 16 residues. The CDR3 sequence is CAIRQPTGAREDTQYF. CDR3 sequence (DNA): TGTGCCATACGACAGCCCACAGGGGCGAGGGAAGATACGCAGTATTTT.

The chain is built from TRBV10-3 and TRBJ2-7; D is perhaps TRBD1 or TRBD2 (5 bases each). CDR1 ENHRY and CDR2 SYGVKD come from the germline V gene. The germline V and J ends were trimmed by 6 bases and 3 bases, with 15 bases remaining between them. This CDR3 is built from 14 residues. CDR3 loop: CAIRGRDLDYEQYF. DNA for the CDR3: TGTGCCATCAGGGGCCGGGACCTAGACTACGAGCAGTACTTC.

V usage is TRBV30 and J usage is TRBJ2-7, with D unclear. This CDR3 is built from 11 residues. From germline, CDR1 is GTSNPN and CDR2 SVGIG (reference sequence). The V and J ends lost 4 bases and 2 bases respectively, with 6 bases between them. The CDR3 region is CAWTGTYEQYF. CDR3 in DNA: TGTGCCTGGACGGGTACCTACGAGCAGTACTTC.

This clone appeared a single time. J is TRBJ1-4 and V is TRBV4-2; a weak D match, TRBD1 (5 bases). The CDR3 sequence is 16 residues long. The V gene lost 0 bases and the J gene lost 3 bases, with 11 bases spanning the gap. Per germline, CDR1 LGHNA and CDR2 YNFKEQ. The CDR3 nucleotides are TGTGCCAGCAGCCAAGATCTGACAGCTTCTAATGAAAAACTGTTTTTT. Translating gives CASSQDLTASNEKLFF.

The chain carries TRBV28 and TRBJ2-2, with D possibly TRBD2 on 5 matching bases. CDR3 length: 15 amino acids. Germline CDR1 reads MDHEN; CDR2 reads SYDVKM. The V end was cut by 6 bases, the J end by 1 base, with 12 bases between. Written as DNA, the CDR3 is TGTGCCAGCAGCACAGCGGTACTGAACACCGGGGAGCTGTTTTTT. The encoded protein is CASSTAVLNTGELFF.

This clone has a single count. In DNA form, the CDR3 reads TGTGCCAGCAGGAGACAGGGGGGGAACTATGGCTACACCTTC. Its translation: CASRRQGGNYGYTF. V is TRBV6-5 and J is TRBJ1-2, with 9 positions matching TRBD1. Per the germline V gene, CDR1 is MNHEY and CDR2 is SVGAGI. Trimming cost V 6 bases and J 2 bases; bases outside gene matches: 4. The CDR3 spans 14 residues.

The rearrangement uses TRBV2 and TRBJ2-7; a weak D match, TRBD2 (6 bases). Germline values: CDR1 SNHLY, CDR2 FYNNEI. The CDR3 has 13 amino acids. Deletions cut 8 bases from V and 4 bases from J, with 15 bases between. The CDR3 is CASFLTGVYEQYF. The CDR3 bases are TGTGCCAGCTTTCTAACGGGGGTTTACGAGCAGTACTTC.

The J gene is TRBJ2-1, the V gene TRBV28; 8 bases map to TRBD2. J was trimmed by 3 bases and V by 6 bases; bases with no gene match: 13. This CDR3 is 17 amino acids long. CDR1 and CDR2 from the germline V gene are MDHEN and SYDVKM. For the CDR3, the DNA is TGTGCCAGCAGGACCCCTGGGGCGGGAGGCCTCTACAATGAGCAGTTCTTC. This encodes CASRTPGAGGLYNEQFF.

The CDR3 protein is CASSLPGKDTGELFF. CDR3 bases: TGTGCCAGCAGCTTACCGGGGAAGGACACCGGGGAGCTGTTTTTT. This sequence joins TRBV7-3 and TRBJ2-2, with D possibly being TRBD2 (5 bases). The germline V gene has CDR1 SGHTA and CDR2 FQGTGA. The CDR3 length is 15 residues. The ends were cut back, 2 bases at V and 3 bases at J, with 10 bases in the middle. Complete variable domain (other parts from reference TRBV7-3 and TRBJ2-2): GAGVSQTPSNKVTEKGKYVELRCDPISGHTALYWYRQSLGQGPEFLIYFQGTGAADDSGLPNDRFFAVRPEGSVSTLKIQRTERGDSAVYLCASSLPGKDTGELFFGEGSRLTVL.

The CDR3 is CASSEGGQPQHF. The CDR3 DNA is TGTGCCAGCTCCGAGGGGGGTCAGCCCCAGCATTTT. J is TRBJ1-5 and V is TRBV18; D perhaps matches TRBD1 (6 bases). This CDR3 region has 12 residues. V lost 6 bases, J lost 6 bases, and 9 bases lay in between. The germline CDR1 and CDR2 sequences are KGHSH and LQKENI.

About this clone: Compared with germline, one end of the junction differs, possibly owing to a read error. CDR3 residues: CASKAGGQGSRVGSF. The DNA for the CDR3 is TGTGCCAGCAAAGCCGGGGGACAGGGGAGCCGCGTAGGTAGTTTT. The chain carries TRBV2 and TRBJ1-3, with 10 bases that match TRBD1. Germline-derived CDR1 and CDR2 are SNHLY and FYNNEI. The CDR3 covers 15 residues.

V and J are TRBV6-9 and TRBJ2-6, with D possibly TRBD1 on 5 matching bases. Germline lookup yields CDR1 MNHGY and CDR2 SVAAGI. The CDR3 loop spans 15 amino acids. The ends were cut back, 6 bases at V and 0 bases at J, with 9 bases in the middle. CDR3 residues: CASRAGHSGANVLTF. CDR3 DNA: TGTGCCAGCAGGGCAGGACACTCTGGGGCCAACGTCCTGACTTTC.

This rearrangement joins TRBV4-2 to TRBJ1-4; the match to TRBD1 covers 10 bases. Trimming at V came to 4 bases and at J to 7 bases, leaving 9 bases not matched to a gene. The length of the CDR3 is 16 residues. In germline, CDR1 is LGHNA, CDR2 YNFKEQ. The CDR3 protein is CASSLQGDRGREKLFF. The CDR3, as DNA: TGTGCCAGCAGCCTGCAAGGGGACAGGGGACGTGAAAAACTGTTTTTT.

This chain links TRBV6-1 with TRBJ1-1; possibly TRBD1 for D (5 bases). Per the germline V gene, CDR1 is MNHNS and CDR2 is SASEGT. The V and J ends lost 2 bases and 1 base respectively, with 17 bases between them. This CDR3 region has 17 residues. The CDR3 region is CASSEPSGEGPNTEAFF. The CDR3 DNA is TGTGCCAGCAGTGAACCCTCGGGGGAGGGTCCGAACACTGAAGCTTTCTTT.

The V and J genes are TRBV28 and TRBJ2-7; a possible D gene is TRBD2 (6 bases). Per germline, CDR1 MDHEN and CDR2 SYDVKM. CDR3 length: 11 amino acids. Deletions cut 4 bases from V and 11 bases from J, with 12 bases between. CDR3 sequence: CASSYAGPEYF. CDR3 in DNA: TGTGCCAGCAGTTATGCGGGACCTGAGTACTTC.

The chain carries TRBV6-6 and TRBJ1-4, with no clear D. Germline CDR1 reads MNHNY; CDR2 reads SVGAGI (reference sequence). The CDR3 consists of 14 residues. The V and J ends lost 5 bases and 6 bases respectively, with 13 bases between them. The CDR3 sequence: CASSALAEDEKLFF. Written as DNA, the CDR3 is TGTGCCAGCAGTGCGCTGGCGGAGGATGAAAAACTGTTTTTT.

As regards this clone: The junction does not match germline at one end; this may be a read error. The rearrangement links TRBV7-7 to TRBJ2-2; TRBD1 is a possible D gene (6 bases). The CDR3 runs 13 residues. Germline V gene data show CDR1 as SSHAT and CDR2 as FNYEAQ (reference sequence). The CDR3 DNA is TGTGCTAGCAGCAGGACAGCAACCGGGGAGCTGTTTTTT. It yields the protein CASSRTATGELFF.

V and J are TRBV7-2 and TRBJ2-4; the match to TRBD2 covers 9 bases. V lost 5 bases and J lost 7; bases outside the gene matches: 18. The CDR3 runs 18 residues. The germline CDR1 and CDR2 sequences are SGHTA and FQGNSA. CDR3 amino acids: CASSILPGLALEGNIQYF. The CDR3, as DNA: TGTGCCAGCAGCATTTTGCCGGGACTAGCTCTAGAGGGTAACATTCAGTACTTC. Full variable domain (outside the CDR3, taken from reference TRBV7-2 and TRBJ2-4): GAGVSQSPSNKVTEKGKDVELRCDPISGHTALYWYRQSLGQGLEFLIYFQGNSAPDKSGLPSDRFSAERTGGSVSTLTIQRTQQEDSAVYLCASSILPGLALEGNIQYFGAGTRLSVL.

The J gene is TRBJ2-3, the V gene TRBV11-3; the match to TRBD1 covers 7 bases. The CDR3 is 15 amino acids. V lost 6 bases, J lost 1 base, and 7 bases stayed unmatched. Germline lookup yields CDR1 SGHNT and CDR2 YENEEA. The CDR3 spells CASSYRDRGTDTQYF. CDR3 DNA sequence: TGTGCCAGCAGTTATCGAGACAGGGGCACAGATACGCAGTATTTT.

The chain combines TRBV9 with TRBJ2-2; the D gene is possibly TRBD2 (6 bases). Trimming cost V 0 bases and J 1 base, with 13 bases left between them. The length of the CDR3 is 17 residues. CDR1 is SGDLS and CDR2 is YYNGEE in the germline V gene. CDR3 protein: CASSVGRLAMNTGELFF. CDR3 DNA: TGTGCCAGCAGCGTAGGGAGGCTAGCGATGAACACCGGGGAGCTGTTTTTT.

The chain couples TRBV28 to TRBJ1-2, with TRBD1 identical over 8 bases. The CDR3 consists of 13 residues. With 2 bases clipped from V and 6 bases from J, the junction kept 2 bases outside the gene matches. Germline lookup yields CDR1 MDHEN and CDR2 SYDVKM. CDR3 in DNA: TGTGCCAGCAGTTTACCGACAGGGGATGGCTACACCTTC. Translation gives CASSLPTGDGYTF.

This rearrangement joins TRBV9 to TRBJ2-7; tentatively, D is TRBD1 (6 bases). The germline gives CDR1 SGDLS, CDR2 YYNGEE. V was trimmed by 2 bases and J by 0 bases, leaving 12 bases between them. The length of the CDR3 is 15 residues. Here the CDR3 reads CASSVGQQYSYEQYF. CDR3 DNA sequence: TGTGCCAGCAGCGTTGGACAGCAGTACTCCTACGAGCAGTACTTC.

The count of this clone is one. This same CDR3 is encoded by further DNA sequences in the sample. This chain uses TRBV19 with TRBJ1-5; perhaps TRBD1 as D (5 bases). Germline lookup yields CDR1 LNHDA and CDR2 SQIVND (reference sequence). V gave up 3 bases and J gave up 1 base, with 7 bases separating them. This CDR3 region has 14 residues. CDR3 region: CASSIRDSNQPQHF. The CDR3, as DNA: TGTGCCAGTAGTATTAGGGACAGCAATCAGCCCCAGCATTTT. Looking up the rest from reference TRBV19 and TRBJ1-5 gives the full variable domain: DGGITQSPKYLFRKEGQNVTLSCEQNLNHDAMYWYRQDPGQGLRLIYYSQIVNDFQKGDIAEGYSVSREKKESFPLTVTSAQKNPTAFYLCASSIRDSNQPQHFGDGTRLSIL.